A selection of T cell receptor beta chains follows, all from one sample in a study of vaccination effects on CD4 cells after COVID-19. No antigen has been assigned to these receptors. Clones were read by immunoSEQ multiplex PCR, and TCRdb kept only the in-frame ones, dropping some. The sample gives more than 25,000 clones, over 75% of which show up once; 5.8% is in the top ten. Sample: CD4+ T cells from PBMCs cultured with SARS-CoV-2 spike peptides, taken after COVID-19 vaccination. Source of these receptors: a human donor who received a COVID-19 vaccine. Some clones in this sample may be carry-over from other donors' samples. Both conserved end residues are part of each CDR3. Fields, in order: D gene, V gene, J gene, clone size, CDR3 protein, CDR3 DNA. The D gene is left open where the match is weak. Only part of the rows carry a size: once, few, many, or a class if the clone is expanded.

D: -
V: TRBV21-1
J: TRBJ1-1
size: -
CDR3: CASSTDGNTEAFF
DNA: TGTGCCAGCAGCACGGACGGGAACACTGAAGCTTTCTTT

D: -
V: TRBV2
J: TRBJ1-6
size: -
CDR3: CASSRRGLDNSPLHF
DNA: TGTGCCAGCAGTAGAAGGGGACTTGATAATTCACCCCTCCACTTT

D: -
V: TRBV7-3
J: TRBJ2-3
size: -
CDR3: CASSLTSVNTDTQYF
DNA: TGTGCCAGCAGCTTAACTAGCGTTAACACAGATACGCAGTATTTT

D: -
V: TRBV24-1
J: TRBJ2-1
size: once
CDR3: CATSEQGNEQFF
DNA: TGTGCCACCAGTGAGCAGGGAAATGAGCAGTTCTTC

D: TRBD2
V: TRBV7-2
J: TRBJ2-3
size: -
CDR3: CASSPGRNTDTQYF
DNA: TGTGCCAGCAGCCCCGGGAGGAACACAGATACGCAGTATTTT

D: -
V: TRBV27
J: TRBJ1-6
size: -
CDR3: CASSPGPYNSPLHF
DNA: TGTGCCAGCAGCCCGGGGCCCTATAATTCACCCCTCCACTTT

D: -
V: TRBV5-8
J: TRBJ1-6
size: -
CDR3: CASSRHWGDNNSPLHF
DNA: TGTGCCAGCAGCCGCCATTGGGGGGATAATAATTCACCCCTCCACTTT

D: -
V: TRBV5-1
J: TRBJ1-2
size: -
CDR3: CASSYSEPYGYTF
DNA: TGCGCCAGCAGCTATTCGGAACCCTATGGCTACACCTTC

D: TRBD1
V: TRBV19
J: TRBJ1-5
size: -
CDR3: CASSIVGRGRNQPQHF
DNA: TGTGCCAGTAGTATCGTCGGCAGGGGGCGAAATCAGCCCCAGCATTTT

D: -
V: TRBV12-5
J: TRBJ1-1
size: -
CDR3: CASGLRSLQPMNTEAFF
DNA: TGTGCTAGTGGTCTCCGATCACTACAACCCATGAACACTGAAGCTTTCTTT

D: -
V: TRBV19
J: TRBJ1-4
size: -
CDR3: CASSMRGPEGKLFF
DNA: TGTGCCAGTAGTATGAGGGGCCCCGAGGGAAAACTGTTTTTT

D: -
V: TRBV29-1
J: TRBJ2-3
size: once
CDR3: CSAVVRGAADTQYF
DNA: TGCAGCGCCGTGGTCAGGGGCGCAGCAGATACGCAGTATTTT

D: TRBD2
V: TRBV14
J: TRBJ2-1
size: -
CDR3: CASSQDLGGGLRYNEQFF
DNA: TGTGCCAGCAGCCAAGATCTCGGCGGGGGGCTTAGATACAATGAGCAGTTCTTC

D: -
V: TRBV3-1/TRBV3-2
J: TRBJ1-2
size: -
CDR3: CASSPGLANYGYTF
DNA: TGTGCCAGCAGCCCGGGACTCGCTAACTATGGCTACACCTTC

D: TRBD1
V: TRBV10-1
J: TRBJ2-3
size: -
CDR3: CASSGDRGPDTQYF
DNA: TGCGCCAGCAGCGGGGACAGGGGACCAGATACGCAGTATTTT

D: -
V: TRBV6-6
J: TRBJ2-3
size: -
CDR3: CASSYSGLTADTQYF
DNA: TGTGCCAGCAGTTACTCTGGGTTAACGGCAGATACGCAGTATTTT

D: TRBD2
V: TRBV10-1
J: TRBJ2-1
size: -
CDR3: CASSERGGSYNEQFF
DNA: TGCGCCAGCAGTGAGCGGGGCGGGAGCTACAATGAGCAGTTCTTC

D: TRBD1
V: TRBV28
J: TRBJ1-5
size: -
CDR3: CASRPRTGGSQPQHF
DNA: TGTGCCAGCAGGCCTCGTACAGGGGGTAGCCAGCCCCAGCATTTT

D: -
V: TRBV18
J: TRBJ1-5
size: -
CDR3: CASSPGGNQPQHF
DNA: TGTGCCAGCTCACCAGGTGGGAATCAGCCCCAGCATTTT

D: -
V: TRBV7-3
J: TRBJ1-2
size: -
CDR3: CASSLMGGNGYTF
DNA: TGTGCCAGCAGCTTAATGGGGGGTAATGGCTACACCTTC

D: TRBD1
V: TRBV12-5
J: TRBJ1-5
size: -
CDR3: CASGLETGGWNQPQHF
DNA: TGTGCTAGTGGTTTGGAGACAGGGGGATGGAATCAGCCCCAGCATTTT

D: -
V: TRBV27
J: TRBJ1-2
size: -
CDR3: CASKLNALGGYTF
DNA: TGTGCCAGCAAACTAAATGCGCTGGGAGGCTACACCTTC

D: -
V: TRBV3-1/TRBV3-2
J: TRBJ2-1
size: -
CDR3: CASSQDTGTSYNEQFF
DNA: TGTGCCAGCAGCCAAGATACAGGGACTTCCTACAATGAGCAGTTCTTC

D: -
V: TRBV2
J: TRBJ1-1
size: -
CDR3: CASSEKERTEAFF
DNA: TGTGCCAGCAGTGAAAAGGAAAGAACTGAAGCTTTCTTT

D: -
V: TRBV7-8
J: TRBJ1-5
size: -
CDR3: CASSLGLVISNQPQHF
DNA: TGTGCCAGCAGCTTAGGTTTGGTTATTAGCAATCAGCCCCAGCATTTT

D: -
V: TRBV6-1
J: TRBJ1-5
size: -
CDR3: CASSEQENNSNQPQHF
DNA: TGTGCCAGCAGTGAACAGGAGAACAATAGCAATCAGCCCCAGCATTTT

D: TRBD1
V: TRBV11-2
J: TRBJ1-5
size: -
CDR3: CASSLTGDQPQHF
DNA: TGTGCCAGCAGCTTGACAGGGGACCAGCCCCAGCATTTT

D: TRBD2
V: TRBV30
J: TRBJ2-3
size: -
CDR3: CAWSVGRADTQYF
DNA: TGTGCCTGGAGTGTCGGGAGGGCAGATACGCAGTATTTT

D: -
V: TRBV28
J: TRBJ1-4
size: -
CDR3: CASTLRSPIGEKLFF
DNA: TGTGCCAGCACTCTCCGGTCGCCGATTGGAGAAAAACTGTTTTTT

D: TRBD1
V: TRBV18
J: TRBJ1-5
size: -
CDR3: CASSPGQGKLSNQPQHF
DNA: TGTGCCAGCTCACCGGGACAGGGGAAACTTAGCAATCAGCCCCAGCATTTT

D: -
V: TRBV9
J: TRBJ1-1
size: -
CDR3: CASSVLGGNTEAFF
DNA: TGTGCCAGCAGCGTACTTGGAGGGAACACTGAAGCTTTCTTT

D: -
V: TRBV5-1
J: TRBJ1-5
size: -
CDR3: CASSLDAGVNQPQHF
DNA: TGCGCCAGCAGCTTGGACGCGGGGGTCAATCAGCCCCAGCATTTT

D: TRBD1
V: TRBV7-3
J: TRBJ2-1
size: -
CDR3: CASSRGQAHNEQFF
DNA: TGTGCCAGCAGCAGAGGACAGGCCCACAATGAGCAGTTCTTC

D: TRBD1
V: TRBV19
J: TRBJ2-2
size: -
CDR3: CASSRQGQAGELFF
DNA: TGTGCCAGTAGTCGACAGGGGCAGGCCGGGGAGCTGTTTTTT

D: -
V: TRBV11-2
J: TRBJ2-5
size: -
CDR3: CASSPRQNSQETQYF
DNA: TGTGCCAGCAGCCCTCGACAGAATTCGCAAGAGACCCAGTACTTC

D: -
V: TRBV6-2/TRBV6-3
J: TRBJ2-5
size: -
CDR3: CASSYAGPQETQYF
DNA: TGTGCCAGCAGTTACGCTGGGCCTCAAGAGACCCAGTACTTC

D: -
V: TRBV28
J: TRBJ1-6
size: -
CDR3: CASSLRVVSPLHF
DNA: TGTGCCAGCAGTTTGAGGGTCGTTTCACCCCTCCACTTT

D: TRBD2
V: TRBV24-1
J: TRBJ2-1
size: -
CDR3: CATSDSLADSYNEQFF
DNA: TGTGCCACCAGTGACTCCCTAGCGGACTCCTACAATGAGCAGTTCTTC

D: TRBD1
V: TRBV7-9
J: TRBJ2-3
size: -
CDR3: CASSSRDRGQKADTQYF
DNA: TGTGCCAGCAGCTCCAGGGACAGGGGGCAAAAAGCAGATACGCAGTATTTT

D: -
V: TRBV27
J: TRBJ1-2
size: -
CDR3: CASKGPRARGGYTF
DNA: TGTGCCAGCAAAGGGCCGAGAGCCCGGGGCGGCTACACCTTC

D: -
V: TRBV4-1
J: TRBJ1-1
size: -
CDR3: CASSPTIRAGAFF
DNA: TGCGCCAGCAGCCCCACAATAAGGGCCGGCGCTTTCTTT

D: -
V: TRBV12-5
J: TRBJ2-1
size: -
CDR3: CASGTTTGNEQFF
DNA: TGTGCTAGTGGTACGACTACTGGTAATGAGCAGTTCTTC

D: -
V: TRBV14
J: TRBJ1-1
size: large
CDR3: CASSLRGLTEAFF
DNA: TGTGCCAGCAGCCTGCGCGGGCTCACTGAAGCTTTCTTT

D: -
V: TRBV6-5
J: TRBJ2-1
size: -
CDR3: CASSFQDIYNEQFF
DNA: TGTGCCAGCAGTTTTCAGGACATCTACAATGAGCAGTTCTTC

D: -
V: TRBV3-1/TRBV3-2
J: TRBJ1-1
size: -
CDR3: CASSQEQAEAFF
DNA: TGTGCCAGCAGCCAAGAACAAGCTGAAGCTTTCTTT